Presented here are 30 T cell receptor beta chains from one specimen sequenced in a study of blood T cells in healthy people across ages. Alongside a J-beta primer mix, a sample-barcoded 5' primer served in a second PCR lasting about 7 to 12 cycles. TCRdb recomputed calls from the 5' RACE reads with MiXCR, one row per CDR3 protein. Of roughly 1,700,000 distinct CDR3 sequences in the sample, about 30% were seen once. Sequenced sample: blood. These receptors were collected from a young woman in good health.

Remarks on this clonotype: One end of the junction fails to match germline, which may point to a read error. The chain is built from TRBV6-5 and TRBJ1-1, with D possibly TRBD1 on 5 matching bases. Germline lookup yields CDR1 MNHEY and CDR2 SVGAGI. This CDR3 region has 18 residues. The CDR3 protein is CASSYSGTAPLRNAEAFF. In nucleotides, the CDR3 is TGTGCCAGCAGTTACTCCGGGACTGCCCCCCTAAGGAACGCTGAAGCTTTCTTT.

This clonotype was counted between two and nine times. V is TRBV6-4 and J is TRBJ2-3; 8 nucleotides line up with TRBD1. The CDR3 runs 13 residues. Unmatched junction bases numbered 3, after V lost 6 bases and J lost 4 bases. Germline CDR1 is MRHNA and CDR2 is SNTAGT. The CDR3 sequence is CASRLTGADTQYF. The CDR3, as DNA: TGTGCCAGCAGACTGACAGGGGCAGATACGCAGTATTTT.

This clonotype was picked up a small number of times. V is TRBV20-1 and J is TRBJ1-5; TRBD1 matches 7 bases. Germline assignment: CDR1 DFQATT and CDR2 SNEGSKA (reference sequence). Trimming removed 6 bases from V and 3 bases from J; junction bases left unmatched: 5. The CDR3 covers 13 residues. DNA for the CDR3: TGCAGTGCCATAGGGACAGTCAATCAGCCCCAGCATTTT. Protein product: CSAIGTVNQPQHF.

The chain couples TRBV7-8 to TRBJ1-1, with D possibly being TRBD1 (5 bases). The V end was cut by 5 bases, the J end by 4 bases, with 17 bases between. This CDR3 is 15 amino acids long. Germline-derived CDR1 and CDR2 are SGHVS and FQNEAQ. In DNA, the CDR3 is TGTGCCAGCAGCAACAGGCAAGGGGTTGGCACTGAAGCTTTCTTT. It specifies CASSNRQGVGTEAFF.

The CDR3 region has the DNA TGCGCCAGCGGCGCGACCGATCGTCCCTACGAGCAGTACTTC. Translation: CASGATDRPYEQYF. This sequence joins TRBV5-1 and TRBJ2-7; D unclear. The germline gives CDR1 SGHRS, CDR2 YFSETQ. V was pared by 7 bases and J by 2 bases, with 16 bases between. This CDR3 is built from 14 residues.

The chain joins TRBV20-1 to TRBJ1-6; perhaps TRBD1 as D (6 bases). V was cut by 5 bases and J by 7 bases, with 12 bases left in between. CDR3 size: 13 residues. CDR1 is DFQATT, CDR2 SNEGSKA, per germline (reference sequence). CDR3 DNA sequence: TGCAGTGCTGCGGACAGCTGGAATTCACCCCTCCACTTT. Its translation is CSAADSWNSPLHF.

The CDR3 nucleotides read TGCAGTGCTAGAGGCGACAGGAATGAAAAACTGTTTTTT. Translation: CSARGDRNEKLFF. J is TRBJ1-4 and V is TRBV20-1, with a tentative D call TRBD1 (6 bases). Trimming took off 1 base at V and 5 bases at J, with 8 bases between the two ends. The CDR3 is made up of 13 amino acids. The V gene's germline CDR1 is DFQATT and CDR2 SNEGSKA (reference sequence).

In this sample, this clonotype turned up a few times. This CDR3 reads CASSPPSDNAYEQYF. The CDR3 coding sequence is TGTGCCAGCTCACCACCGTCGGACAACGCTTACGAGCAGTACTTC. The chain uses TRBV18 and TRBJ2-7; maybe TRBD1 (5 bases). Germline CDR1 and CDR2: KGHSH and LQKENI. The V and J ends lost 0 bases and 4 bases respectively, with 13 bases between them. This CDR3 contains 15 residues.

This clonotype was observed a handful of times. The chain uses TRBV20-1 and TRBJ2-1, with 11 bases that match TRBD2. Trimming took 1 base from V and 10 from J; bases not matched to a gene: 12. CDR1 and CDR2 (germline): DFQATT, SNEGSKA (reference sequence). This CDR3 is 16 amino acids long. CDR3 residues: CSARAGLAGGQGEQFF. The CDR3 region has the DNA TGCAGTGCTAGAGCTGGTCTAGCGGGAGGCCAGGGGGAGCAGTTCTTC.

The rearrangement joins TRBV7-9 to TRBJ2-7; a weak D match, TRBD2 (5 bases). From germline, CDR1 is SEHNR and CDR2 FQNEAQ (reference sequence). V gave up 3 bases and J gave up 7 bases, with 16 bases separating them. This CDR3 region has 14 residues. The chain's CDR3 is CASSFKGEAWEQYF. The CDR3 DNA follows: TGTGCCAGCAGCTTTAAGGGAGAGGCGTGGGAGCAGTACTTC.

The chain employs TRBV5-1 and TRBJ2-7; D might be TRBD2 (7 bases). Trimming left V 4 bases short and J 5 bases short, with 22 bases between. CDR3 length: 16 amino acids. Germline CDR1 reads SGHRS; CDR2 reads YFSETQ. CDR3 in amino acids: CASSRGDTAISDEQYF. The CDR3, as DNA: TGCGCCAGCAGCCGGGGGGACACGGCTATTTCGGACGAGCAGTACTTC.

This clonotype was seen a few times. V gene TRBV5-1 combines with J gene TRBJ2-1, with D tentatively TRBD2 (5 bases). The CDR3 consists of 16 residues. V was clipped by 0 bases and J by 5 bases, with 15 bases between them. The V gene's germline CDR1 is SGHRS and CDR2 YFSETQ. The CDR3 reads CASSLAPGLAHNEQFF. The CDR3 DNA reads TGCGCCAGCAGCTTGGCACCCGGGCTAGCCCACAATGAGCAGTTCTTC.

This chain links TRBV12-5 with TRBJ1-5; D not certain. Germline values: CDR1 LGHNT, CDR2 FRNRAP. The CDR3 loop spans 13 amino acids. Deletions cut 4 bases from V and 4 bases from J, with 8 bases between. The CDR3 nucleotides read TGTGCTAGTGGTTCCCCTACAAATCAGCCCCAGCATTTT. Protein sequence: CASGSPTNQPQHF. Full variable domain (remainder filled in from reference TRBV12-5 and TRBJ1-5): DARVTQTPRHKVTEMGQEVTMRCQPILGHNTVFWYRQTMMQGLELLAYFRNRAPLDDSGMPKDRFSAEMPDATLATLKIQPSEPRDSAVYFCASGSPTNQPQHFGDGTRLSIL.

The chain recombines TRBV6-2 or TRBV6-3 with TRBJ1-6, with D perhaps TRBD1 (6 bases). This CDR3 is built from 16 residues. Germline V gene sequence: CDR1 MNHEY, CDR2 SVGEGT. V was clipped by 7 bases and J by 0 bases, with 13 bases between them. CDR3 DNA: TGTGCCAGCAACAGAGGACAGAGCTCCTATAATTCACCCCTCCACTTT. Protein sequence: CASNRGQSSYNSPLHF.

About this clonotype itself: This is likely an artifact of a read error, given a far larger clone one base away. The chain is built from TRBV2 and TRBJ2-1, with D unresolved. This CDR3 comprises 11 residues. The V and J ends lost 1 base and 13 bases respectively, with 8 bases between them. Looked up from germline, CDR1 is SNHLY and CDR2 is FYNNEI. The chain's CDR3 is CASSEGETQFF. Written as DNA, the CDR3 is TGTGCCAGCAGTGAAGGAGAGACCCAGTTCTTC.

This clonotype was seen at least ten times. The CDR3 reads CATSRAEGNIQYF. The CDR3 bases are TGTGCCACCAGCAGGGCAGAGGGTAACATTCAGTACTTC. This chain joins TRBV6-2 or TRBV6-3 and TRBJ2-4; D may correspond to TRBD1 or TRBD2 (5 bases each). Germline lookup yields CDR1 MNHEY and CDR2 SVGEGT. Trimming shortened V by 10 bases and J by 7 bases, and 17 bases separated the two germline ends. This CDR3 contains 13 residues.

This clonotype was detected many times. V and J are TRBV20-1 and TRBJ2-3; the D is unclear. This CDR3 has 11 residues. Germline V gene lookup returns CDR1 DFQATT and CDR2 SNEGSKA (reference sequence). In nucleotides, the CDR3 is TGCAGCTCGCAGTTCACAGATACGCAGTATTTT. This translates into CSSQFTDTQYF.

V usage is TRBV5-1 and J usage is TRBJ2-7; D unresolved. Germline assignment: CDR1 SGHRS and CDR2 YFSETQ. The CDR3 runs to 15 residues. V was trimmed by 2 bases and J by 4 bases, leaving 16 bases between them. The CDR3 here is CASSFGSPDRYEQYF. CDR3 nucleotides: TGCGCCAGCAGCTTCGGATCCCCCGATAGGTACGAGCAGTACTTC.

V and J are TRBV6-8 and TRBJ1-2; 7 bases are a match to TRBD1. CDR1 is MNHGY, CDR2 SAAAGT, per germline. V shed 6 bases and J 2 bases; nucleotides not matched to a gene: 12. The CDR3 contains 16 residues. CDR3: CASSTPRSRGNYGYTF. CDR3 in DNA: TGTGCCAGCAGCACCCCTAGAAGCAGGGGGAACTATGGCTACACCTTC.

About this clonotype: A much larger clone is a single base away; this may be a read error. The genes are TRBV9 and TRBJ1-2; no clear D gene. Looked up from germline, CDR1 is SGDLS and CDR2 is YYNGEE. Trimming took 4 bases from V and 5 from J, leaving 12 bases between them. This CDR3 is built from 13 residues. Here the CDR3 DNA reads TGTGCCAGCAGCCCTGGAGCCCTGTATGGCTACACCTTC. Protein: CASSPGALYGYTF.

This clonotype has a handful of counts. This chain uses TRBV5-1 with TRBJ2-5; D possibly matches TRBD1 or TRBD2 (6 bases each). V was clipped by 4 bases and J by 4 bases, with 14 bases between them. Germline V gives CDR1 SGHRS, CDR2 YFSETQ. The CDR3 runs to 14 residues. CDR3 DNA sequence: TGCGCCAGCAGCCGTGATGGGGGGCGAGAGACCCAGTACTTC. As protein: CASSRDGGRETQYF.

This clonotype has a handful of counts. The chain recombines TRBV6-6 with TRBJ2-5; D unresolved. V shed 0 bases and J shed 4 bases, with 12 bases lying between them. The CDR3 extends over 15 amino acids. CDR1 is MNHNY and CDR2 is SVGAGI in the germline V gene (reference sequence). The CDR3 DNA follows: TGTGCCAGCAGTTACTCGACACCAGTCGGAGAGACCCAGTACTTC. Amino acid sequence: CASSYSTPVGETQYF.

This clonotype occurred a few times. The chain carries TRBV2 and TRBJ2-5; 7 nucleotides agree with TRBD1. The V segment lost 7 bases and the J segment 4 bases; nucleotides outside the gene matches: 6. The germline CDR1 and CDR2 sequences are SNHLY and FYNNEI. CDR3 length: 13 residues. CDR3 amino acids: CASTTGVSETQYF. CDR3 DNA: TGTGCCAGCACCACAGGGGTTTCAGAGACCCAGTACTTC.

This clonotype was counted between two and nine times. The J gene is TRBJ2-7, the V gene TRBV7-2; 11 positions match TRBD2. V lost 5 bases, J lost 10 bases, and 16 bases stayed unmatched. Per the germline V gene, CDR1 is SGHTA and CDR2 is FQGNSA. The CDR3 consists of 16 residues. As DNA, the CDR3 is TGTGCCAGCAGCCCTAGTGGGCTAGCGGGGGGCGGGGCCCAGTACTTC. The encoded protein is CASSPSGLAGGGAQYF.

This clonotype appeared a few times. The chain has TRBV20-1 and TRBJ2-7; D possibly corresponds to TRBD1 (5 bases). There are 15 residues in the CDR3. CDR1 is DFQATT, CDR2 SNEGSKA, per germline (reference sequence). V dropped 5 bases and J dropped 2 bases, with 19 bases sitting between them. The CDR3 nucleotides read TGCAGTGCTCCTGGACCCTTTAGGGGCACCTACGAGCAGTACTTC. Its translation is CSAPGPFRGTYEQYF.

The chain employs TRBV10-1 and TRBJ2-2; D unresolved. Germline V CDR1 and CDR2: WNHNN, SYGVQD (reference sequence). This CDR3 is 14 amino acids long. V was trimmed by 4 bases and J by 3 bases, leaving 9 bases between them. The chain's CDR3 is CASSAGKYTGELFF. For the CDR3, the DNA is TGCGCCAGCAGTGCCGGAAAATACACCGGGGAGCTGTTTTTT.

This clonotype was counted many times. The genes are TRBV5-1 and TRBJ2-2; 7 positions agree with TRBD1. Trimming removed 4 bases from V and 0 bases from J; junction bases left unmatched: 0. Germline V gene sequence: CDR1 SGHRS, CDR2 YFSETQ. There are 14 residues in the CDR3. The CDR3 loop is CASSDRANTGELFF. The CDR3 nucleotides read TGCGCCAGCAGCGACAGGGCGAACACCGGGGAGCTGTTTTTT. Filled out from reference TRBV5-1 and TRBJ2-2, the complete variable domain reads KAGVTQTPRYLIKTRGQQVTLSCSPISGHRSVSWYQQTPGQGLQFLFEYFSETQRNKGNFPGRFSGRQFSNSRSEMNVSTLELGDSALYLCASSDRANTGELFFGEGSRLTVL.

This clonotype showed up many times. Here the CDR3 reads CSAEGGSTYNEQFF. The DNA for the CDR3 is TGCAGCGCGGAAGGGGGGAGCACCTACAATGAGCAGTTCTTC. The chain couples TRBV29-1 to TRBJ2-1; D is possibly TRBD1 or TRBD2 (6 bases each). This CDR3 contains 14 residues. Germline CDR1 is SQVTM and CDR2 is ANQGSEA. The V end lost 7 bases, the J end lost 2 bases, and 15 bases lay between the germline ends.

The CDR3, as DNA: TGTGCCAGCAGACCCGAAAGGGGTGAAAAACTGTTTTTT. It is translated as CASRPERGEKLFF. The J gene is TRBJ1-4, the V gene TRBV2; a possible D gene is TRBD1 (5 bases). Germline V gives CDR1 SNHLY, CDR2 FYNNEI. The CDR3 sequence is 13 residues long. Trimming removed 6 bases from V and 7 bases from J, with 12 bases in between.

V and J are TRBV5-1 and TRBJ2-1, with D tentatively TRBD1 (5 bases). The ends were cut back, 5 bases at V and 8 bases at J, with 14 bases in the middle. Germline V gene sequence: CDR1 SGHRS, CDR2 YFSETQ. The CDR3 extends over 13 amino acids. The CDR3: CASSMGIRDEQFF. For the CDR3, the DNA is TGCGCCAGCAGTATGGGAATCAGGGATGAGCAGTTCTTC. Based on the CDR3 plus reference TRBV5-1 and TRBJ2-1, the full variable domain is KAGVTQTPRYLIKTRGQQVTLSCSPISGHRSVSWYQQTPGQGLQFLFEYFSETQRNKGNFPGRFSGRQFSNSRSEMNVSTLELGDSALYLCASSMGIRDEQFFGPGTRLTVL.